This TCR beta chain comes out of a study of early T cells in non-severe SARS-CoV-2 infection. Turning to the study itself: Sequencing of bulk RNA from unsorted whole blood was done, without chain pairing.

Individual cDNA molecules each received unique molecular identifiers attached to them. TCRdb re-called the 5' RACE reads with MiXCR, one entry per CDR3 protein. In the table there are tens of thousands of distinct CDR3 sequences, approximately 9.7% of which are singletons. Study outcomes and limitations: Private and CD4 specificities were missed by VDJdb matching, which favored anti-spike CD8 responses.

With respect to this clonotype: Antigen: not known.

V was shortened by 5 bases and J by 8 bases, with 8 bases between the two germline ends. Germline V gene data show CDR1 as DFQATT and CDR2 as SNEGSKA (reference sequence). The CDR3 extends over 10 amino acids. Sequencing was done on a sample of whole blood. The chain is built from TRBV20-1 and TRBJ2-3, with no clear D. The TCR comes from an adult who was a healthcare worker with PCR-confirmed SARS-CoV-2 infection or an uninfected control (not recorded which). The CDR3 DNA follows: TGCAGTGCTGATCCCGGTACGCAGTATTTT. Amino acid sequence: CSADPGTQYF.